The 18 T cell receptor beta chains below come from one sample, sequenced in a study of glioma-infiltrating T cells. TCR alpha and beta CDR3 regions were amplified from RNA using iRepertoire nested multiplex PCR. TCRdb re-called the multiplex PCR reads with MiXCR, one entry per CDR3 protein. The table has about 200,000 distinct CDR3 sequences, more than 25% seen once. Specimen: glioma tissue, nonneoplastic brain tissue, or PBMCs (not recorded which). The receptors here all came from a human donor with low-grade glioma or glioblastoma, undergoing nonglioma brain surgery, or in good health (not recorded which).

The table lists this clonotype with many counts. V usage is TRBV11-2 and J usage is TRBJ1-2, with 9 nucleotides matching TRBD1. The CDR3 is 15 residues long. J was trimmed by 3 bases and V by 3 bases; bases with no gene match: 5. Germline CDR1 is SGHAT and CDR2 is FQNNGV. DNA of the CDR3: TGTGCCAGCAGCTTGGGACAGGGAGCGCACTATGGCTACACCTTC. Translated, it gives CASSLGQGAHYGYTF.

This clonotype was counted only a few times. J is TRBJ2-3 and V is TRBV29-1, with 8 bases identical to TRBD2. V shed 5 bases, J shed 3 bases, and the junction held 7 bases outside the gene matches. This CDR3 is 14 amino acids long. The V gene's germline CDR1 is SQVTM and CDR2 ANQGSEA. Written as DNA, the CDR3 is TGCAGCGTTCAAACTAGCGGTGCTACAGATACGCAGTATTTT. Translation gives CSVQTSGATDTQYF.

The chain couples TRBV28 to TRBJ1-6; D might be TRBD1 (6 bases). This CDR3 is 15 amino acids long. Trimming took off 5 bases at V and 6 bases at J, with 14 bases between the two ends. Looked up from germline, CDR1 is MDHEN and CDR2 is SYDVKM. CDR3 DNA sequence: TGTGCCAGCAGTCTCAGCGACAGGTTTAATTCACCCCTCCACTTT. Translated: CASSLSDRFNSPLHF.

Comment on this clonotype: This may be a read error, as it is one base from a much larger clone. The chain recombines TRBV4-1 with TRBJ2-7; 7 nucleotides agree with TRBD1. The CDR3 has 14 amino acids. Germline lookup yields CDR1 MGHRA and CDR2 YSYEKL. CDR3 sequence: CARSQRQGGYEQYF. CDR3 nucleotide sequence: TGCGCCAGAAGCCAACGACAGGGTGGTTACGAGCAGTACTTC.

In regard to this clonotype: Since a much larger clone is just one base distant, this may be a read error. The chain uses TRBV11-3 and TRBJ2-5; TRBD1 might be the D (6 bases). V lost 1 base and J 7 bases, leaving 19 bases between the germline ends. This CDR3 is built from 16 residues. Germline loops: CDR1 SGHNT, CDR2 YENEEA. The CDR3 reads CASSLVASGTIGTQYF. CDR3 bases: TGTGCCAGCAGCTTAGTGGCTAGTGGGACAATAGGGACCCAGTACTTC.

This chain connects TRBV19 to TRBJ2-3; 14 bases map to TRBD2. The CDR3 has 17 residues. V was pared by 3 bases and J by 2 bases, with 4 bases of the junction left unmatched. Germline CDR1 LNHDA, CDR2 SQIVND (reference sequence). The CDR3 nucleotides read TGTGCCAGTAGTATTCTGGGACTAGCGGGAGACACAGATACGCAGTATTTT. As protein: CASSILGLAGDTDTQYF.

For this clonotype: With a much larger clone just one base away, this may be a read error. The chain employs TRBV10-3 and TRBJ1-3, with D unresolved. Trimming stripped 8 bases from V and 9 bases from J, with 17 bases between. This CDR3 has 13 residues. From germline, CDR1 is ENHRY and CDR2 SYGVKD. Written as DNA, the CDR3 is TGTGCCATCCGCTGGACCCCCGAGGGCACCATATATTTT. Its translation: CAIRWTPEGTIYF.

This clonotype was recorded many times. The J gene is TRBJ1-5, the V gene TRBV18; D remains ambiguous. This CDR3 comprises 15 residues. From germline, CDR1 is KGHSH and CDR2 LQKENI. With 3 bases removed from V and 2 bases from J, the gap between germline ends came to 11 bases. The CDR3 DNA follows: TGTGCCAGCTCACCCGGAGGTAAGGGCAATCAGCCCCAGCATTTT. This encodes CASSPGGKGNQPQHF.

This clonotype has a count of ten or more. The chain is built from TRBV6-2 or TRBV6-3 and TRBJ2-7; 9 bases align to TRBD2. Trimming took 11 bases from V and 5 from J; bases not matched to a gene: 10. Germline V CDR1 and CDR2: MNHEY, SVGEGT. The CDR3 extends over 13 amino acids. CDR3 coding DNA: TGTGCCGCCCGGACTAGCGCCAGCCACGAGCAGTACTTC. It is translated as CAARTSASHEQYF.

This sequence joins TRBV28 and TRBJ1-1; D is perhaps TRBD1 (5 bases). V shed 1 base and J shed 6 bases, with 24 bases lying between them. The CDR3 covers 18 residues. Germline lookup yields CDR1 MDHEN and CDR2 SYDVKM. The CDR3 nucleotides read TGTGCCAGCAGTTTATTAACAGGAGGGGCAGGCATCGTCGCTGAAGCTTTCTTT. Translated, it gives CASSLLTGGAGIVAEAFF.

This clonotype appeared a single time. Sequence at one end of the junction differs from germline and may be a read error. The chain combines TRBV27 with TRBJ2-3, with D perhaps given as TRBD1 or TRBD2 (5 bases each). The germline CDR1 and CDR2 sequences are MNHEY and SMNVEV (reference sequence). This CDR3 is built from 14 residues. CDR3 in amino acids: CASIIAGGSDTQYF. CDR3 in DNA: TGTGCCAGCATCATCGCTGGGGGTTCAGATACGCAATATTTT.

V usage is TRBV6-5 and J usage is TRBJ2-1; D gene unclear. The length of the CDR3 is 15 residues. V was cut by 2 bases and J by 10 bases, with 18 bases left in between. CDR1 is MNHEY and CDR2 is SVGAGI in the germline V gene. CDR3 sequence (DNA): TGTGCCAGCAGTTACGGAGTCAGAAGCTCCTACGAGCAGTTCTTC. Translation gives CASSYGVRSSYEQFF.

Worth noting for this clonotype: One end of the junction is discordant with germline, which a read error may explain. The chain employs TRBV4-1 and TRBJ1-1; D is undetermined. The germline V gene encodes CDR1 MGHRA and CDR2 YSYEKL. The length of the CDR3 is 15 residues. Written as DNA, the CDR3 is TGCGCCATCAGCCAAGCCGGAGGCCTGAACACTGAAGCTTTCTTT. Translation gives CAISQAGGLNTEAFF.

This clonotype was recorded many times. The chain joins TRBV7-2 to TRBJ2-1; 9 bases fit TRBD2. With 3 bases clipped from V and 6 bases from J, the junction kept 15 bases outside the gene matches. The CDR3 sequence is 18 residues long. The V gene's germline CDR1 is SGHTA and CDR2 FQGNSA. The CDR3 here is CASSLPYFSGSRFNEQFF. For the CDR3, the DNA is TGTGCCAGCAGCTTGCCCTACTTTAGCGGGAGTCGCTTCAATGAGCAGTTCTTC.

Worth noting for this clonotype: A much larger clone lies a single base off, so this may be a read error. The J gene is TRBJ2-7, the V gene TRBV6-6; no reliable D call. The ends were cut back, 6 bases at V and 3 bases at J, with 15 bases in the middle. CDR1 MNHNY and CDR2 SVGAGI come from the germline V gene (reference sequence). The CDR3 is 14 residues long. The CDR3 DNA follows: TGTGCCAGCAGCCCCCCGGGTCATCGCTACGAGCAGTACTTC. Translating it yields CASSPPGHRYEQYF.

This clonotype has a count of ten or more. J is TRBJ2-3 and V is TRBV5-1, with TRBD1 identical over 7 bases. V lost 4 bases to trimming and J lost 1 base; unmatched junction nucleotides: 6. This CDR3 spans 15 amino acids. Germline CDR1 reads SGHRS; CDR2 reads YFSETQ. CDR3 nucleotide sequence: TGCGCCAGCAGCCTACGGGACAGCGGCACAGATACGCAGTATTTT. Protein: CASSLRDSGTDTQYF.

A remark on this clonotype: It may be a read error: a sequence one base away is much more abundant. This chain connects TRBV3-1 to TRBJ2-3; 7 nucleotides line up with TRBD2. The CDR3 is made up of 13 amino acids. Germline V gene lookup returns CDR1 LGHDT and CDR2 YNNKEL (reference sequence). In DNA form, the CDR3 reads TGTGCCAGCCGCATGACTAGCAGAGATACGCAGTATTTT. It is translated as CASRMTSRDTQYF.

In its sample, this clonotype was seen many times. This rearrangement joins TRBV7-9 to TRBJ2-1; possibly TRBD2 for D (6 bases). V dropped 11 bases and J dropped 8 bases, with 22 bases sitting between them. The CDR3 totals 14 residues. In germline, CDR1 is SEHNR, CDR2 FQNEAQ (reference sequence). The CDR3 DNA sequence: TGTGCCTGCGTCCGGGGGACGGCTACGGATGAGCAGTTCTTC. This translates into CACVRGTATDEQFF.